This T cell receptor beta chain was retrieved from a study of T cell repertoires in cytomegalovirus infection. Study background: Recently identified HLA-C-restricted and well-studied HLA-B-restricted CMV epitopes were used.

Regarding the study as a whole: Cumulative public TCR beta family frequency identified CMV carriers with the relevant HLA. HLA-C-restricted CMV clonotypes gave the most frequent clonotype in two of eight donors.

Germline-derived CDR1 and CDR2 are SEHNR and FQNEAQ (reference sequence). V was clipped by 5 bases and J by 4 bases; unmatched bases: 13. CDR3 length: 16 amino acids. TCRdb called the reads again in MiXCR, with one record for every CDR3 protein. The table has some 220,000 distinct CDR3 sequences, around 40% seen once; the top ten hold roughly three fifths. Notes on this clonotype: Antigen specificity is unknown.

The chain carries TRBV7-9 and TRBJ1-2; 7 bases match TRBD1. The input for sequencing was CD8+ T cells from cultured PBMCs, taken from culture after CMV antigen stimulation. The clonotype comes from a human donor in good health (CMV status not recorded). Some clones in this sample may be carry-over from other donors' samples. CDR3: CASSVPRQGFGYGYTF. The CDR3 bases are TGTGCCAGCAGCGTCCCCCGACAGGGATTCGGCTATGGCTACACCTTC.